The 21 T cell receptor beta chains reported below all come from one sample, sequenced in a study of blood T cell repertoires in COVID-19. Sequenced by immunoSEQ multiplex PCR; TCRdb stores in-frame clones only, minus some. The sample holds around 70,000 clones; around 80% are singletons and the top ten take approximately 10%. The sequenced material came from peripheral blood. These receptors were obtained from a woman aged 45 to 65 with acute or convalescent COVID-19.

V is TRBV9 and J is TRBJ1-2; D remains unclear. The CDR3 length is 15 residues. Germline lookup yields CDR1 SGDLS and CDR2 YYNGEE. V dropped 6 bases and J dropped 3 bases, with 18 bases sitting between them. CDR3 bases: TGTGCCAGCACCGTGGGAGGCAGAGAGGACTATGGCTACACCTTC. Protein sequence: CASTVGGREDYGYTF.

This chain links TRBV5-1 with TRBJ2-1; TRBD2 matches 10 bases. The CDR3 extends over 17 amino acids. CDR1 and CDR2 from the germline V gene are SGHRS and YFSETQ. After removal of 7 bases from V and 8 bases from J, the junction contained 18 bases not matched to a gene. The CDR3 sequence: CASGQGVQREGRDEQFF. CDR3 DNA sequence: TGCGCCAGCGGACAGGGTGTACAGCGGGAGGGCCGCGATGAGCAGTTCTTC.

This clone was seen a single time. The J gene is TRBJ2-3, the V gene TRBV30, with D perhaps matching TRBD2 (5 bases). Trimming stripped 0 bases from V and 5 bases from J, with 12 bases between. This CDR3 contains 14 residues. The V gene's germline CDR1 is GTSNPN and CDR2 SVGIG (reference sequence). The CDR3 nucleotides are TGTGCCTGGAGTGTTCTGACTACCCGAGATACGCAGTATTTT. The encoded protein is CAWSVLTTRDTQYF.

The rearrangement uses TRBV7-9 and TRBJ2-7; D is perhaps TRBD2 (5 bases). Trimming removed 5 bases from V and 4 bases from J, with 6 bases in between. The CDR3 runs 11 residues. Germline V CDR1 and CDR2: SEHNR, FQNEAQ (reference sequence). CDR3 DNA sequence: TGTGCCAGCAGCCCGGGGTACGAGCAGTACTTC. Protein sequence: CASSPGYEQYF.

This rearrangement joins TRBV15 to TRBJ2-1; TRBD1 agrees at 8 bases. Germline V gene data show CDR1 as LNHNV and CDR2 as YYDKDF (reference sequence). This CDR3 is built from 13 residues. Germline trimming cut 3 bases from V and 10 bases from J; bases unmatched to any gene: 5. The CDR3, as DNA: TGTGCCACCAGCAGCGTGCGACAGGGGGAGCAGTTCTTC. Amino acid sequence: CATSSVRQGEQFF.

This chain joins TRBV28 and TRBJ1-6; 9 bases are a match to TRBD1. The junction had 5 bases not matched to a gene; V was cut back by 2 bases and J by 3 bases. CDR1 and CDR2 from the germline V gene are MDHEN and SYDVKM. The CDR3 runs 17 residues. This chain's CDR3 is CASSLPGQGLYNSPLHF. The CDR3 DNA reads TGTGCCAGCAGTTTACCAGGACAGGGGCTCTATAATTCACCCCTCCACTTT.

A single count supports this clone. V gene TRBV19 combines with J gene TRBJ1-1; 10 positions match TRBD1. This CDR3 comprises 18 residues. Unmatched junction bases numbered 10, after V lost 2 bases and J lost 1 base. CDR1 and CDR2 (germline): LNHDA, SQIVND (reference sequence). The CDR3 loop is CASSIFVGQGSPNTEAFF. For the CDR3, the DNA is TGTGCCAGTAGTATATTTGTGGGACAGGGGTCCCCGAACACTGAAGCTTTCTTT. The full variable domain, completed using reference TRBV19 and TRBJ1-1, is DGGITQSPKYLFRKEGQNVTLSCEQNLNHDAMYWYRQDPGQGLRLIYYSQIVNDFQKGDIAEGYSVSREKKESFPLTVTSAQKNPTAFYLCASSIFVGQGSPNTEAFFGQGTRLTVV.

CDR3 residues: CAKRQDQGTEAFF. The DNA of the CDR3 is TGTGCCAAGCGACAGGACCAGGGCACTGAAGCTTTCTTT. The chain uses TRBV30 and TRBJ1-1; D might be TRBD1 (6 bases). The CDR3 totals 13 residues. V gave up 8 bases and J gave up 4 bases, with 17 bases separating them. Germline V gives CDR1 GTSNPN, CDR2 SVGIG (reference sequence). Filled out from reference TRBV30 and TRBJ1-1, the complete variable domain reads SQTIHQWPATLVQPVGSPLSLECTVEGTSNPNLYWYRQAAGRGLQLLFYSVGIGQISSEVPQNLSASRPQDRQFILSSKKLLLSDSGFYLCAKRQDQGTEAFFGQGTRLTVV.

The rearrangement joins TRBV27 to TRBJ2-3; TRBD2 aligns across 15 bases. CDR3 size: 23 residues. CDR1 is MNHEY, CDR2 SMNVEV, per germline (reference sequence). The ends lost 5 bases at V and 2 bases at J; junction bases unmatched: 23. CDR3 residues: CASSLRTSGGVGGKKGTTDTQYF. CDR3 coding DNA: TGTGCCAGCAGTCTACGGACTAGCGGGGGGGTTGGGGGTAAAAAAGGGACCACAGATACGCAGTATTTT.

The chain employs TRBV7-9 and TRBJ2-1; D may be TRBD1 (6 bases). Germline values: CDR1 SEHNR, CDR2 FQNEAQ (reference sequence). The CDR3 runs 12 residues. The germline V and J ends were trimmed by 2 bases and 14 bases, with 13 bases remaining between them. The DNA of the CDR3 is TGTGCCAGCAGCTTACAACAGGGCCGAGAGTTCTTC. Its translation is CASSLQQGREFF.

The CDR3 spells CASSLEGSTRYGYTF. The CDR3, as DNA: TGTGCCAGCAGCTTGGAGGGGTCGACGCGCTATGGCTACACCTTC. The chain links TRBV5-5 to TRBJ1-2, with D maybe TRBD1 (5 bases). The length of the CDR3 is 15 residues. Germline assignment: CDR1 SGHKS and CDR2 YYEKEE (reference sequence). The V gene lost 0 bases and the J gene lost 4 bases, with 13 bases spanning the gap.

The chain employs TRBV7-2 and TRBJ2-5; TRBD2 aligns across 7 bases. Looked up from germline, CDR1 is SGHTA and CDR2 is FQGNSA. This CDR3 region has 16 residues. Trimming cost V 5 bases and J 5 bases; bases outside gene matches: 14. The DNA of the CDR3 is TGTGCCAGCAGCCCAGTCGGTAGCGGGTTTGAGGAGACCCAGTACTTC. Protein sequence: CASSPVGSGFEETQYF.

The chain combines TRBV5-4 with TRBJ1-4, with D uncertain. With 2 bases removed from V and 5 bases from J, the gap between germline ends came to 10 bases. CDR3 length: 14 residues. Germline loops: CDR1 SGHNT, CDR2 YYREEE (reference sequence). DNA for the CDR3: TGTGCCAGCAGCTTTGGGCGGGCCAATGAAAAACTGTTTTTT. It is translated as CASSFGRANEKLFF.

This clone was picked up one time. The rearrangement joins TRBV28 to TRBJ1-4; possibly TRBD1 for D (6 bases). Germline V gene sequence: CDR1 MDHEN, CDR2 SYDVKM. The CDR3 loop spans 13 amino acids. V dropped 7 bases and J dropped 7 bases, with 13 bases sitting between them. The DNA for the CDR3 is TGTGCCAGCAATAGCGGGGGCATTGAAAAACTGTTTTTT. Translating it yields CASNSGGIEKLFF. Looking up the rest from reference TRBV28 and TRBJ1-4 gives the full variable domain: DVKVTQSSRYLVKRTGEKVFLECVQDMDHENMFWYRQDPGLGLRLIYFSYDVKMKEKGDIPEGYSVSREKKERFSLILESASTNQTSMYLCASNSGGIEKLFFGSGTQLSVL.

A note on this clone: The junction departs from the called germline gene at one end, perhaps through a read error. The genes are TRBV4-3 and TRBJ2-1; D is possibly TRBD1 (6 bases). Germline lookup yields CDR1 LGHNA and CDR2 YSLEER. This CDR3 is 18 amino acids long. The CDR3 sequence: CASSKESYRVGSYNEQFF. DNA of the CDR3: TGCGCCAGCAGCAAAGAGAGTTACAGGGTGGGGTCCTACAATGAGCAGTTCTTC.

This clone was observed many times. The chain has TRBV18 and TRBJ1-1; D is uncertain. The CDR3 is made up of 12 amino acids. V was clipped by 5 bases and J by 3 bases, with 7 bases between them. Germline V CDR1 and CDR2: KGHSH, LQKENI. The DNA of the CDR3 is TGTGCCAGCTCAATACTAGACACTGAAGCTTTCTTT. It encodes CASSILDTEAFF.

This rearrangement joins TRBV18 to TRBJ1-3; D might be TRBD1 (6 bases). In germline, CDR1 is KGHSH, CDR2 LQKENI. V dropped 3 bases and J dropped 8 bases, with 14 bases sitting between them. The CDR3 covers 14 residues. CDR3 bases: TGTGCCAGCTCACCGAGGGAGAGGGGGTACACCATATATTTT. It specifies CASSPRERGYTIYF.

The V and J genes are TRBV7-9 and TRBJ2-3, with 7 bases identical to TRBD2. CDR1 SEHNR and CDR2 FQNEAQ come from the germline V gene (reference sequence). The CDR3 contains 10 residues. J was trimmed by 8 bases and V by 10 bases; bases with no gene match: 3. Here the CDR3 reads CAITGGTQYF. CDR3 nucleotide sequence: TGTGCCATTACGGGGGGTACGCAGTATTTT. Complete variable domain (other parts from reference TRBV7-9 and TRBJ2-3): DTGVSQNPRHKITKRGQNVTFRCDPISEHNRLYWYRQTLGQGPEFLTYFQNEAQLEKSRLLSDRFSAERPKGSFSTLEIQRTEQGDSAMYLCAITGGTQYFGPGTRLTVL.

V is TRBV5-1 and J is TRBJ1-6; D remains unclear. There are 13 residues in the CDR3. Trimming took 1 base from V and 8 from J, leaving 7 bases between them. CDR1 is SGHRS and CDR2 is YFSETQ in the germline V gene. CDR3 sequence reads: CASSLKLDSPLHF. The DNA of the CDR3 is TGCGCCAGCAGCTTGAAACTGGATTCACCCCTCCACTTT.

As DNA, the CDR3 is TGTGCCAGCAGCTCGACAGGGAGCGAGCAGTACTTC. Its translation: CASSSTGSEQYF. The chain couples TRBV11-1 to TRBJ2-7, with 7 nucleotides matching TRBD1. Germline V gene data show CDR1 as SGHAT and CDR2 as FQDESV (reference sequence). With 4 bases clipped from V and 6 bases from J, the junction kept 3 bases outside the gene matches. CDR3 length equals 12 residues.

The chain couples TRBV7-8 to TRBJ1-3; D might be TRBD1 (5 bases). The CDR3 spans 14 residues. Germline V gene lookup returns CDR1 SGHVS and CDR2 FQNEAQ. The V gene lost 2 bases and the J gene lost 4 bases, with 9 bases spanning the gap. The CDR3 sequence is CASSLQGYGNTIYF. The CDR3 region has the DNA TGTGCCAGCAGCTTACAGGGTTACGGAAACACCATATATTTT.